The 15 T cell receptor beta chains below come from one sample, sequenced in a study of radiotherapy plus CTLA-4 blockade in lung cancer. The repertoire was sequenced with immunoSEQ multiplex PCR; TCRdb's copy has only in-frame clones and lacks some. The sample includes approximately 49,000 clones, approximately 84% of them seen just once. The sequenced sample was peripheral blood, obtained from a patient treated with radiotherapy plus ipilimumab. The receptors were sampled from a human donor with non-small cell lung cancer whose response to radiotherapy plus ipilimumab could not be evaluated.

The chain uses TRBV4-3 and TRBJ1-3, with a weak D call TRBD1 (5 bases). CDR3 length: 16 residues. V lost 0 bases and J lost 0, with 9 bases in between. Germline CDR1 and CDR2: LGHNA and YSLEER. Here the CDR3 DNA reads TGCGCCAGCAGCCAAGACAGGGCTGACTCTGGAAACACCATATATTTT. It translates to CASSQDRADSGNTIYF.

This sequence joins TRBV5-4 and TRBJ2-7; D might be TRBD2 (5 bases). Germline CDR1 SGHNT, CDR2 YYREEE (reference sequence). The CDR3 runs 14 residues. Trimming stripped 0 bases from V and 5 bases from J, with 12 bases between. The CDR3 nucleotides are TGTGCCAGCAGCTTGGGGCTGGTGAGGGACGAGCAGTACTTC. It encodes CASSLGLVRDEQYF. The entire variable domain, with the rest obtained from reference TRBV5-4 and TRBJ2-7, is as follows: ETGVTQSPTHLIKTRGQQVTLRCSSQSGHNTVSWYQQALGQGPQFIFQYYREEENGRGNFPPRFSGLQFPNYSSELNVNALELDDSALYLCASSLGLVRDEQYFGPGTRLTVT.

The chain recombines TRBV19 with TRBJ2-3; D is undetermined. Germline-derived CDR1 and CDR2 are LNHDA and SQIVND (reference sequence). The V gene lost 7 bases and the J gene lost 6 bases, with 14 bases spanning the gap. This CDR3 spans 13 amino acids. The CDR3 DNA sequence: TGTGCCAGTAAACCCCTCTCTCGGGATACGCAGTATTTT. As protein: CASKPLSRDTQYF.

The chain employs TRBV7-3 and TRBJ1-5; 8 positions match TRBD1. This CDR3 has 17 residues. Germline CDR1 and CDR2: SGHTA and FQGTGA. The V gene end was trimmed by 4 bases and the J gene end by 3 bases; junction bases not matched to a gene: 11. CDR3 region: CASSSTGGGGPNQPQHF. The CDR3 DNA sequence: TGTGCCAGCAGCTCCACAGGGGGAGGGGGGCCCAATCAGCCCCAGCATTTT.

The chain has TRBV7-2 and TRBJ2-3; D perhaps matches TRBD2 (5 bases). The V and J ends lost 5 bases and 10 bases respectively, with 13 bases between them. Looked up from germline, CDR1 is SGHTA and CDR2 is FQGNSA. CDR3 length equals 12 residues. The CDR3 coding sequence is TGTGCCAGCAGCCTCTCTCTAGCTTCGCAGTATTTT. It specifies CASSLSLASQYF.

V and J are TRBV14 and TRBJ2-6; D may be TRBD2 (6 bases). The CDR3 length is 16 residues. Germline V CDR1 and CDR2: SGHDN, FVKESK. Between the trimmed V and J ends, which lost 3 bases and 2 bases, there was a span of 11 bases. CDR3 residues: CASSQGGGAGANVLTF. CDR3 sequence (DNA): TGTGCCAGCAGCCAGGGGGGAGGCGCTGGGGCCAACGTCCTGACTTTC. The variable domain in full, completed from reference TRBV14 and TRBJ2-6, reads EAGVTQFPSHSVIEKGQTVTLRCDPISGHDNLYWYRRVMGKEIKFLLHFVKESKQDESGMPNNRFLAERTGGTYSTLKVQPAELEDSGVYFCASSQGGGAGANVLTFGAGSRLTVL.

In this sample, this clone turned up once. The chain links TRBV7-2 to TRBJ2-1; TRBD2 matches at 14 bases. Looked up from germline, CDR1 is SGHTA and CDR2 is FQGNSA. The trim removed 2 bases at V and 8 bases at J, leaving 11 bases unmatched. CDR3 length: 18 residues. CDR3 DNA sequence: TGTGCCAGCAGCTTATTTAGGGGACTAGCGGGAGAGGGGGATGAGCAGTTCTTC. Translated: CASSLFRGLAGEGDEQFF.

The chain uses TRBV4-2 and TRBJ2-3, with D possibly being TRBD2 (6 bases). This CDR3 region has 16 residues. Trimming cost V 0 bases and J 1 base, with 11 bases left between them. Per the germline V gene, CDR1 is LGHNA and CDR2 is YNFKEQ. CDR3 in amino acids: CASSQEAGGGTDTQYF. As DNA, the CDR3 is TGTGCCAGCAGCCAAGAAGCGGGTGGGGGCACAGATACGCAGTATTTT.

The chain recombines TRBV4-1 with TRBJ1-4, with a weak D call TRBD1 (5 bases). The CDR3 contains 14 residues. Germline V gene sequence: CDR1 MGHRA, CDR2 YSYEKL. Trimming took off 3 bases at V and 7 bases at J, with 12 bases between the two ends. In DNA form, the CDR3 reads TGCGCCAGCAGCCAGGGGCCCCTAGGTGAAAAACTGTTTTTT. This codes for CASSQGPLGEKLFF.

The chain joins TRBV28 to TRBJ1-2, with D uncertain. Between the trimmed V and J ends, which lost 3 bases and 3 bases, there was a span of 14 bases. Germline CDR1 and CDR2: MDHEN and SYDVKM. The CDR3 is 15 amino acids. In nucleotides, the CDR3 is TGTGCCAGCAGTTTGGCTATCAACGGGGACTATGGCTACACCTTC. Its translation is CASSLAINGDYGYTF.

This rearrangement joins TRBV11-2 to TRBJ1-1; D unresolved. With 5 bases removed from V and 0 bases from J, the gap between germline ends came to 13 bases. The CDR3 is made up of 15 amino acids. From germline, CDR1 is SGHAT and CDR2 FQNNGV. CDR3 in amino acids: CASSRGGSMNTEAFF. The CDR3 region has the DNA TGTGCCAGCAGCCGAGGTGGCAGTATGAACACTGAAGCTTTCTTT.

The chain is built from TRBV29-1 and TRBJ1-1, with D uncertain. V was pared by 0 bases and J by 5 bases, with 13 bases between. CDR3 length: 14 residues. From germline, CDR1 is SQVTM and CDR2 ANQGSEA. This CDR3 is CSVEDPPAGTEAFF. In nucleotides, the CDR3 is TGCAGCGTTGAAGATCCCCCCGCGGGAACTGAAGCTTTCTTT.

The rearrangement links TRBV27 to TRBJ1-1; TRBD1 agrees at 9 bases. V dropped 10 bases and J dropped 1; count of bases not matched to a gene: 7. The CDR3 runs to 14 residues. CDR1 and CDR2 (germline): MNHEY, SMNVEV (reference sequence). In nucleotides, the CDR3 is TGTGCCACCCGGACAGGGGAAAGGAACACTGAAGCTTTCTTT. Its protein product is CATRTGERNTEAFF.

The chain couples TRBV28 to TRBJ1-1; perhaps TRBD1 as D (5 bases). The germline CDR1 and CDR2 sequences are MDHEN and SYDVKM. The CDR3 contains 13 residues. V was clipped by 3 bases and J by 8 bases, with 13 bases between them. CDR3 coding DNA: TGTGCCAGCAGTTTTGGTGGGGCTGCCGAAGCTTTCTTT. It codes for CASSFGGAAEAFF.

The chain joins TRBV28 to TRBJ2-5; TRBD2 matches 7 bases. This CDR3 comprises 15 residues. The V and J ends lost 5 bases and 4 bases, in that order; junction bases with no gene match: 10. Germline CDR1 reads MDHEN; CDR2 reads SYDVKM. The CDR3 loop is CASSPFPSGGETQYF. The CDR3 nucleotides read TGTGCCAGCAGTCCTTTCCCTAGCGGAGGAGAGACCCAGTACTTC.